The rows below give T cell receptor beta chains drawn from one sample of a study of blood T cell repertoires in COVID-19. Measured with immunoSEQ multiplex PCR; TCRdb has only the in-frame clones, and not every one. The table shows 90,000 to 130,000 clones, with 76% occurring only once. The sequenced sample was peripheral blood. All receptors derive from a woman of 80 years or more with acute or convalescent COVID-19. The CDR3 runs from the conserved cysteine through the conserved F or W. A D gene is named only where the DNA matches it firmly.

j_gene | d_gene | v_gene | CDR3aa
TRBJ2-3 | . | TRBV19 | CAARGFGTDTQYF
TRBJ1-1 | . | TRBV28 | CASSLSRRAFF
TRBJ1-5 | . | TRBV2 | CASRGGTSNQPQHF
TRBJ1-1 | . | TRBV7-9 | CASSRGLREAFF
TRBJ2-7 | TRBD2 | TRBV7-2 | CASSFSGTSLGGVYEQYF
TRBJ2-2 | . | TRBV6-5 | CASSRQQNTGELFF
TRBJ1-6 | . | TRBV7-2 | CASTLTGDSPLHF
TRBJ2-1 | TRBD1 | TRBV19 | CASSTPRGQALYEQFF
TRBJ1-2 | TRBD1 | TRBV5-1 | CASSPGQGHGYTF
TRBJ2-7 | TRBD1 | TRBV4-2 | CASSQRTGLWEQYF
TRBJ2-3 | . | TRBV5-1 | CASRLYRSGDTQDTQYF
TRBJ1-2 | TRBD1 | TRBV5-6 | CASSSQGVHYGYTF
TRBJ1-2 | . | TRBV13 | CASLNRRELRYGYTF
TRBJ1-2 | TRBD1 | TRBV6-5 | CASSPRDSIYGYTF
TRBJ2-7 | TRBD1 | TRBV5-1 | CASQPGTGDLYNPYEQYF
TRBJ2-3 | TRBD1 | TRBV7-6 | CASSPRPGQSTDTQYF
TRBJ1-1 | . | TRBV11-3 | CASSSSGNTEAFF
TRBJ2-1 | . | TRBV27 | CASSWGGTISYNEQFF
TRBJ2-1 | TRBD2 | TRBV5-1 | CASSLVLAGNEQFF
TRBJ1-1 | . | TRBV12-3/TRBV12-4 | CASRGAGRTEAFF
TRBJ2-4 | TRBD2 | TRBV28 | CASGTTGLAGNIQYF
TRBJ2-3 | TRBD1 | TRBV5-1 | CASSFVTGGPTDTQYF
TRBJ2-1 | TRBD2 | TRBV6-5 | CASRAGGGGRDEQFF
TRBJ1-2 | TRBD1 | TRBV2 | CASSLKPGQGAFGGYTF
TRBJ2-2 | . | TRBV12-5 | CASGPQRTGLYTGELFF
TRBJ2-7 | TRBD2 | TRBV9 | CASSVGPLLAGAYEQYF
TRBJ1-1 | . | TRBV28 | CASSLVGGNTEAFF
TRBJ2-1 | TRBD2 | TRBV6-2/TRBV6-3 | CASSWFSGRGNEQFF
TRBJ2-7 | . | TRBV1 | CTSSQRSPAVYEQYF
TRBJ1-2 | . | TRBV5-1 | CASSPTKGSYGYTF
TRBJ2-2 | TRBD2 | TRBV5-6 | CASSLGRAGSGELFF
TRBJ2-7 | . | TRBV5-4 | CASSLDQGKEKQYF
TRBJ1-2 | TRBD1 | TRBV10-3 | CAISLGTDSNYGYTF
TRBJ1-1 | . | TRBV19 | CASSLTVTQNTEAFF
TRBJ1-5 | TRBD1 | TRBV7-9 | CASSPGQGRENQPQHF
TRBJ2-5 | . | TRBV28 | CASSPLDTSGQETQYF
TRBJ2-7 | TRBD1 | TRBV6-6 | CASTRQGSSYEQYF